The TCR beta chain described here comes from a study of cytomegalovirus exposure and HLA in healthy donors. The wider study: Among the 398 genotyped donors, 65% to 90% were placed in the Caucasian-associated ancestry cluster. Notes on the study in general: About 87% or about 30% of the time was how often most TCR beta V segments were productive, according to an earlier analysis.

Researchers ran the PCR with 60 Vbeta and 13 Jbeta primers. Clones were sequenced by immunoSEQ multiplex PCR, and TCRdb holds only the in-frame ones, with some missing. The table lists roughly 130,000 clones, approximately 81% of them singletons. As to this clone: The antigen is undetermined.

Participants comprised healthy donors of bone marrow. The receptor comes from a young man in good health and CMV-seronegative. Sample: PBMCs.

CDR3 loop: CASSLGPRDRVQLGYTF. DNA for the CDR3: TGTGCCAGCAGCTTAGGGCCCCGGGACAGGGTTCAGTTGGGCTACACCTTC. This sequence joins TRBV7-8 and TRBJ1-2, with TRBD1 identical over 9 bases. The CDR3 has 17 amino acids. The germline CDR1 and CDR2 sequences are SGHVS and FQNEAQ. Germline trimming cut 1 base from V and 8 bases from J; bases unmatched to any gene: 14. Full variable domain (missing parts from reference TRBV7-8 and TRBJ1-2): GAGVSQSPRYKVAKRGQDVALRCDPISGHVSLFWYQQALGQGPEFLTYFQNEAQLDKSGLPSDRFFAERPEGSVSTLKIQRTQQEDSAVYLCASSLGPRDRVQLGYTFGSGTRLTVV.